The source of this T cell receptor beta chain is a study of shared T cell receptors in the human thymus. Clones were read by immunoSEQ multiplex PCR, and TCRdb kept only the in-frame ones, dropping some. This table has hundreds of thousands of clones, 70% to 90% appearing once. The CDR3 runs 18 residues. Trimming took 2 bases from V and 2 from J; bases not matched to a gene: 7. In germline, CDR1 is SGHVS, CDR2 FQNEAQ. These data were also reused for a study on human thymus T cells. Per that study: Gene usage (both V and J) appeared biased in thymic and blood repertoires.

This TCR came from a girl in the first two years of life with a congenital heart defect. The chain has TRBV7-8 and TRBJ2-3, with 13 bases that match TRBD2. The specimen was thymocytes. The CDR3 reads CASSLCTSGGDPTDTQYF. DNA of the CDR3: TGTGCCAGCAGCTTATGTACTAGCGGGGGGGACCCCACAGATACGCAGTATTTT.